This T cell receptor (beta chain) was found in a study of blood T cells in healthy people across ages. In its sample, this clonotype was seen many times. Germline lookup yields CDR1 SGHRS and CDR2 YFSETQ. This CDR3 comprises 14 residues. V dropped 1 base and J dropped 2 bases, with 9 bases sitting between them. Then a second PCR, running roughly 7 to 11 cycles, was carried out with a sample-barcoded 5' primer and a J-beta primer mix. One entry per CDR3 protein results from TCRdb running MiXCR on the 5' RACE reads. The sample holds about 570,000 distinct CDR3 sequences, 25% to 30% seen once. The origin of this receptor is an older woman in good health. The J gene is TRBJ2-5, the V gene TRBV5-1; D is undetermined. The sequencing input was blood. In nucleotides, the CDR3 is TGCGCCAGCAGCTTGTTCCTCCTTCAAGAGACCCAGTACTTC. Amino acids: CASSLFLLQETQYF.